This T cell receptor beta chain was found in a study of identical twins. A single record per CDR3 protein comes from TCRdb applying MiXCR to the 5' RACE reads. The sample shows approximately 260,000 distinct CDR3 sequences, roughly 8% of them seen only once. Trimming shortened V by 3 bases and J by 7 bases, and 13 bases separated the two germline ends. Looked up from germline, CDR1 is SEHNR and CDR2 is FQNEAQ (reference sequence). This CDR3 comprises 13 residues. Note on this clonotype: Its matching antigen is unknown.

Study findings and constraints: Beta out-of-frame sequences showed weaker excess sharing between twins. Conclusions relied on cross-sectional statistical analysis, not following the same donors.

Another study also made use of these data, one on yellow fever vaccine responses in identical twins.

Sequencing used CD8+ T cells sorted from blood. This sequence was found in a woman between 18 and 29 years old in good health. The chain links TRBV7-9 to TRBJ2-7, with D possibly called TRBD1 or TRBD2 (6 bases each). In DNA form, the CDR3 reads TGTGCCAGCAGCTTTCCGGGGGCGAGAGAGCAGTACTTC. It specifies CASSFPGAREQYF.